The clone carrying this TCR beta chain was seen only a few times. The antigen is undetermined. Two oligonucleotides, mixed equimolar, formed the beta constant-region primer covering TRBC1 and TRBC2. TCRdb passed the UMI-ligation and nested PCR reads through MiXCR, listing each CDR3 protein once. This sample yields 140,000 to 150,000 distinct CDR3 sequences, of which approximately 15% are seen a single time; about 0.15% belongs to the top ten. This specimen belongs to a study of naive and memory T cell subsets. Broader study findings: In CD4 and CD8 cells, diversity dropped from naive through EMRA.

After the first PCR, alpha and beta chain libraries were processed separately. After CD4 positive bead selection, the CD4-negative fraction gave CD8 T cells. Four subsets defined by CD45RA and CD27 were sorted after CD3, CD4, CD8 and live/dead staining. The receptor was derived from a human donor in good health. Sequencing used naive CD4+ T cells from blood.

The CDR3 here is CASSQAPASDTGELFF. CDR3 sequence (DNA): TGCGCCAGCAGCCAAGCCCCGGCCTCTGACACCGGGGAGCTGTTTTTT. The chain is built from TRBV4-1 and TRBJ2-2; no definite D call. V lost 1 base and J 3 bases, leaving 12 bases between the germline ends. The CDR3 runs 16 residues. Germline CDR1 is MGHRA and CDR2 is YSYEKL.